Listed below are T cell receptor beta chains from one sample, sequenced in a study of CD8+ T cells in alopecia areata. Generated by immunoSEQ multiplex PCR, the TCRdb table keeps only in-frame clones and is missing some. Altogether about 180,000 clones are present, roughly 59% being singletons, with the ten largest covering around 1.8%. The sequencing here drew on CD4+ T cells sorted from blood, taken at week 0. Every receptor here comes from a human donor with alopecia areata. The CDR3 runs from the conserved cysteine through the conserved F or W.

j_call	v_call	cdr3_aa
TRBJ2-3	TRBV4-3	CASSQGLGSDTQYF
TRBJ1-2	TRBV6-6	CASSQVRDRVFYGYTF
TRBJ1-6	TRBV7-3	CASSQPTSRYNSPLHF
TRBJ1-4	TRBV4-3	CASSQDATNEKLFF
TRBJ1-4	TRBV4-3	CASSQQSATNEKLFF
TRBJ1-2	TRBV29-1	CSVDGPGLGGGYTF
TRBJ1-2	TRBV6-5	CASSYAGGANYGYTF
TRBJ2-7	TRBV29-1	CSVEEPGQGRGEQYF
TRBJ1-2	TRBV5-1	CASSTGRYGYTF
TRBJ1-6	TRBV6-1	CASREGGLGGNSPLHF
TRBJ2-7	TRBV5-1	CASSSQGDPSYEQYF
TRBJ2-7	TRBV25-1	CASNDRGQGEQYF
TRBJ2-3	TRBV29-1	CSVERDRDGTQYF
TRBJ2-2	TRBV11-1	CASSLMSGSGELFF
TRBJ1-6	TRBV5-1	CASSPRQGGNSPLHF
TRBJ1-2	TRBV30	CAWSVAGVGYGYTF
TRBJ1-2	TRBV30	CAWTPGPYGYTF
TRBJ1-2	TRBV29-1	CSVVLGVDGYTF
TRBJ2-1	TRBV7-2	CASSLRLAASNEQFF
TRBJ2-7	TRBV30	CAWSPQGMYEQYF
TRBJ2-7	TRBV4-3	CASSQHSGGRSYEQYF
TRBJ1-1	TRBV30	CAWSFDRSGAAFF
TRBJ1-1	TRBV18	CASSPTGNTEAFF
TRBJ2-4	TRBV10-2	CASSESPGLGKNIQYF
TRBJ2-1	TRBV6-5	CASSYGTGGYNEQFF
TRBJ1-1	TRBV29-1	CSAQGTTEAFF
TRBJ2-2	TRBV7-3	CASSPGVRANTGELFF
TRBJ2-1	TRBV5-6	CASRRTGYNEQFF
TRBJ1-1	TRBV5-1	CASSSRDTVTEAFF
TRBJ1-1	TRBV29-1	CSVGGSTEAFF
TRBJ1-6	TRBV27	CASSRGGESPLHF
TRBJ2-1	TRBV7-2	CASSLLASGRGAYNEQFF
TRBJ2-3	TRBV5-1	CASSLVAGSTDTQYF